This passage covers 13 T cell receptor beta chains from one sample sequenced in a study of blood T cell repertoires in COVID-19. Measured with immunoSEQ multiplex PCR; TCRdb has only the in-frame clones, and not every one. Seen here are about 370,000 clones, more than 70% observed once, and the top ten hold roughly 10%. Sequencing was done on a sample of peripheral blood. Receptors were obtained from a woman aged 25-40 years with COVID-19, enrolled during active disease.

The chain is built from TRBV21-1 and TRBJ1-2; the table's D call TRBD1 went unverified against the DNA. TRBV21-1 has pseudogene status. The CDR3 covers 15 residues. The CDR3 region has the DNA TGTGCCAGCTACTACGGGACAGGGGGCGCACGTGGCTACACCTTC. Protein sequence: CASYYGTGGARGYTF.

The rearrangement links TRBV30 to TRBJ2-1, with TRBD2 matching 7 bases. This CDR3 region has 12 residues. The V gene's germline CDR1 is GTSNPN and CDR2 SVGIG (reference sequence). The trim removed 2 bases at V and 9 bases at J, leaving 4 bases unmatched. CDR3 residues: CAWSIGLVEQFF. The CDR3 DNA is TGTGCCTGGAGTATCGGACTAGTTGAGCAGTTCTTC.

This clone was picked up one time. This chain connects TRBV16 to TRBJ1-4; D is perhaps TRBD1 (5 bases). Germline V gene data show CDR1 as KGHSY and CDR2 as FQNENV. V lost 5 bases and J lost 7, with 17 bases in between. The CDR3 totals 15 residues. This chain's CDR3 is CASSYTVQGGEKLFF. The CDR3, as DNA: TGTGCCAGCAGCTATACGGTGCAGGGAGGTGAAAAACTGTTTTTT.

This clone occurred once. The chain employs TRBV6-4 and TRBJ2-1; 11 bases align to TRBD2. CDR3 length: 14 amino acids. Per the germline V gene, CDR1 is MRHNA and CDR2 is SNTAGT. The ends lost 6 bases at V and 7 bases at J; junction bases unmatched: 5. CDR3 in amino acids: CASSQTSGKNEQFF. The CDR3, as DNA: TGTGCCAGCAGCCAGACTAGCGGGAAGAATGAGCAGTTCTTC.

The chain couples TRBV19 to TRBJ2-5, with 7 bases identical to TRBD2. Per the germline V gene, CDR1 is LNHDA and CDR2 is SQIVND (reference sequence). The CDR3 has 15 amino acids. CDR3 nucleotides: TGTCCCTGGGGGTGGGGAGGGGCGGGTCAGGAGACCCAGTACTTC. This codes for CPWGWGGAGQETQYF.

The chain has TRBV28 and TRBJ1-2, with D tentatively TRBD1 (5 bases). Per germline, CDR1 MDHEN and CDR2 SYDVKM. V dropped 2 bases and J dropped 1 base, with 14 bases sitting between them. The CDR3 is made up of 16 amino acids. CDR3 in DNA: TGTGCCAGCAGTTTACGGGGAGGACACCTTAACTATGGCTACACCTTC. It yields the protein CASSLRGGHLNYGYTF.

The genes are TRBV28 and TRBJ2-3; D is possibly TRBD1 (5 bases). V was clipped by 2 bases and J by 3 bases, with 21 bases between them. This CDR3 spans 18 amino acids. Germline V gives CDR1 MDHEN, CDR2 SYDVKM. The CDR3 is CASSLTAERRPGTDTQYF. The CDR3 bases are TGTGCCAGCAGTTTAACGGCGGAGCGCAGACCAGGGACAGATACGCAGTATTTT.

The chain is built from TRBV21-1 and TRBJ2-2; the D call of TRBD2 is as the table states it, not checked on the DNA. TRBV21-1 is an annotated pseudogene. CDR3 length: 20 amino acids. The CDR3 spells CASSKAPRTSGRVSTGELFF. The CDR3 region has the DNA TGTGCCAGCAGCAAAGCCCCAAGGACTAGCGGGAGGGTCAGCACCGGGGAGCTGTTTTTT.

The chain uses TRBV24-1 and TRBJ2-3; TRBD2 might be the D (6 bases). Trimming stripped 4 bases from V and 6 bases from J, with 16 bases between. This CDR3 contains 15 residues. CDR1 is KGHDR, CDR2 SFDVKD, per germline. CDR3 DNA sequence: TGTGCCACCAGTGAGGTGGGAGGAGAACTGGATACGCAGTATTTT. Amino acids: CATSEVGGELDTQYF.

The chain carries TRBV5-4 and TRBJ2-3, with TRBD2 matching 13 bases. The V gene's germline CDR1 is SGHNT and CDR2 YYREEE (reference sequence). The CDR3 loop spans 16 amino acids. V gave up 4 bases and J gave up 6 bases; unmatched junction bases: 8. CDR3 protein: CASSPRTSGSSDTQYF. The DNA for the CDR3 is TGTGCCAGCAGCCCTCGGACTAGCGGGAGTTCGGATACGCAGTATTTT.

V and J are TRBV19 and TRBJ2-3, with D possibly matching TRBD1 (5 bases). Between the trimmed V and J ends, which lost 5 bases and 2 bases, there was a span of 11 bases. In germline, CDR1 is LNHDA, CDR2 SQIVND (reference sequence). The CDR3 length is 14 residues. The CDR3 DNA follows: TGTGCCAGTAGTGCGACAGTAACCACAGATACGCAGTATTTT. The encoded protein is CASSATVTTDTQYF.

V and J are TRBV7-6 and TRBJ2-3; TRBD2 might be the D (6 bases). Germline values: CDR1 SGHVS, CDR2 FNYEAQ. The CDR3 totals 15 residues. V gave up 5 bases and J gave up 1 base, with 13 bases separating them. CDR3 residues: CASSRENLGTDTQYF. CDR3 bases: TGTGCCAGCAGCCGGGAGAACCTCGGCACAGATACGCAGTATTTT.

The chain carries TRBV4-2 and TRBJ2-1, with 9 bases lining up with TRBD1. Trimming cost V 4 bases and J 3 bases; bases outside gene matches: 10. Germline V gene sequence: CDR1 LGHNA, CDR2 YNFKEQ. This CDR3 comprises 17 residues. This chain's CDR3 is CASSRHLGTGNYNEQFF. Here the CDR3 DNA reads TGTGCCAGCAGCCGCCATTTAGGGACAGGGAACTACAATGAGCAGTTCTTC.